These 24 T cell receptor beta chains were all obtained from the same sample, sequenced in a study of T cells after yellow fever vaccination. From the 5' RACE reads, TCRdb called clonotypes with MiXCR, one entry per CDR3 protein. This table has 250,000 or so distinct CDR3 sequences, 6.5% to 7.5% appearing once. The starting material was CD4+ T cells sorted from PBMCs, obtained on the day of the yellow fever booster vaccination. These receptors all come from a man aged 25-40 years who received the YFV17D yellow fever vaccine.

The CDR3 DNA reads as TGCGCCAGCAGCCAAGAGTCAGGAGTTACGCAGTATTTT. Protein product: CASSQESGVTQYF. The chain links TRBV4-1 to TRBJ2-3, with no clear D. V lost 0 bases to trimming and J lost 8 bases, with 9 bases between them. Germline CDR1 and CDR2: MGHRA and YSYEKL. The CDR3 sequence is 13 residues long.

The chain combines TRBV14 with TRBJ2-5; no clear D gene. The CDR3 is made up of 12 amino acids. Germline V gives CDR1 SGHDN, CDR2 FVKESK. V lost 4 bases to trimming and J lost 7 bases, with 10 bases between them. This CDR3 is CASSLSLGTQYF. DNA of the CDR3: TGTGCCAGCAGCCTTTCCCTCGGGACCCAGTACTTC.

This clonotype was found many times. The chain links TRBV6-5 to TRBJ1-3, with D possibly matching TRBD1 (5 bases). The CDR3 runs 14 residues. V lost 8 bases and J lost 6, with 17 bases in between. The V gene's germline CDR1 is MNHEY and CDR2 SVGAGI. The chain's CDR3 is CASAWGRAVNTIYF. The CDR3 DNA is TGTGCCAGCGCCTGGGGCAGGGCAGTAAACACCATATATTTT.

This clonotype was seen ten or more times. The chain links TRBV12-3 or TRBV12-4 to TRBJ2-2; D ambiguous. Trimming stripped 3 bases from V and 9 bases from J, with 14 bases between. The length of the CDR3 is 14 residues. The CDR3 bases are TGTGCCAGCAGTTTGGGCCGGCCCAGCTGGGAGCTGTTTTTT. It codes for CASSLGRPSWELFF.

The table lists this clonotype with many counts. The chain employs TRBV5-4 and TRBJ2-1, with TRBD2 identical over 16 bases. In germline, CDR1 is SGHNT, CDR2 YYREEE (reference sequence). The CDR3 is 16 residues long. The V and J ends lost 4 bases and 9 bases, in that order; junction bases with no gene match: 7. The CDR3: CASSPGLAGGPGEQFF. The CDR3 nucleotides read TGTGCCAGCAGCCCGGGACTAGCGGGAGGGCCCGGTGAGCAGTTCTTC.

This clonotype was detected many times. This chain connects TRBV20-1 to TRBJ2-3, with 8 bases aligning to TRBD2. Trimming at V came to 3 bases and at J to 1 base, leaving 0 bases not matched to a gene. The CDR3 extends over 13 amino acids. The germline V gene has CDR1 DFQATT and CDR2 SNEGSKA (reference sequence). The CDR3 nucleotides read TGCAGTGCTAGGACTAGCGGCACAGATACGCAGTATTTT. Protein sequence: CSARTSGTDTQYF.

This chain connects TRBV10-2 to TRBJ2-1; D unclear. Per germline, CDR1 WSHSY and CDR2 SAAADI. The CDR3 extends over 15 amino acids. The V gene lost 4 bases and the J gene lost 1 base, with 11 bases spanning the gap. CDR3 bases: TGCGCCAGCAGTGCGGCGGCGGCATCCTACAATGAGCAGTTCTTC. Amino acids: CASSAAAASYNEQFF.

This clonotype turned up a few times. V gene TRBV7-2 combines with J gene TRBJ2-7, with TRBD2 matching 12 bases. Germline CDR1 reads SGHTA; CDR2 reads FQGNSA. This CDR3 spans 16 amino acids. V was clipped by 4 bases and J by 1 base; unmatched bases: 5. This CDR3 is CASSSQGLAGSYEQYF. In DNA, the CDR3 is TGTGCCAGCAGCTCCCAAGGACTAGCGGGATCCTACGAGCAGTACTTC.

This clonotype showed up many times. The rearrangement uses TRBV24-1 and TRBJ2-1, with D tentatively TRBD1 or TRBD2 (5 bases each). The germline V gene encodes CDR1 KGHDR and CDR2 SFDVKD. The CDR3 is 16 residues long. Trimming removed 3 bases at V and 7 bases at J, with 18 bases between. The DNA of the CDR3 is TGTGCCACCAGTGATAAAACCGGGACCGTAGGGAATGAGCAGTTCTTC. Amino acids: CATSDKTGTVGNEQFF.

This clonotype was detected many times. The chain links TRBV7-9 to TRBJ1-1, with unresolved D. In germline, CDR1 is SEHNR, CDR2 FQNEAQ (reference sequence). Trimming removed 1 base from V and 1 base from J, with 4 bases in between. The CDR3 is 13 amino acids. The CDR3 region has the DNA TGTGCCAGCAGCTTAGACCCGAACACTGAAGCTTTCTTT. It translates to CASSLDPNTEAFF.

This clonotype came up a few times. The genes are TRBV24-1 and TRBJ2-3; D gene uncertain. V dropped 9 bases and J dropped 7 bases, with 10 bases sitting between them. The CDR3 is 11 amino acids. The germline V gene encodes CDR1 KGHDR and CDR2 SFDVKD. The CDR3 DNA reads TGTGCCACCTCTGAAGCCTATACGCAGTATTTT. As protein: CATSEAYTQYF.

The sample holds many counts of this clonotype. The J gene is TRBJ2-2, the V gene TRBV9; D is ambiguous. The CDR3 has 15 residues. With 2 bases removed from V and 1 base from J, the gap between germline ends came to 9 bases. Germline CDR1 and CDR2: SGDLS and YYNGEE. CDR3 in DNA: TGTGCCAGCAGCGTTAGGGCCGAGAACACCGGGGAGCTGTTTTTT. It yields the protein CASSVRAENTGELFF.

As DNA, the CDR3 is TGCAGTGCTAGAAAATTGGGGAGCTCCTACGAGCAGTACTTC. Amino acid sequence: CSARKLGSSYEQYF. The chain combines TRBV20-1 with TRBJ2-7; possibly TRBD2 for D (5 bases). Trimming took off 2 bases at V and 0 bases at J, with 11 bases between the two ends. The germline gives CDR1 DFQATT, CDR2 SNEGSKA (reference sequence). CDR3 length: 14 amino acids.

This chain's CDR3 is CASGLGPRGNEQFF. CDR3 coding DNA: TGCGCCAGCGGCCTGGGACCGCGGGGCAATGAGCAGTTCTTC. The V call is TRBV5-1, the J call TRBJ2-1; possible D gene TRBD2, 6 bases. Trimming removed 7 bases at V and 6 bases at J, with 17 bases between. The germline CDR1 and CDR2 sequences are SGHRS and YFSETQ. This CDR3 region has 14 residues.

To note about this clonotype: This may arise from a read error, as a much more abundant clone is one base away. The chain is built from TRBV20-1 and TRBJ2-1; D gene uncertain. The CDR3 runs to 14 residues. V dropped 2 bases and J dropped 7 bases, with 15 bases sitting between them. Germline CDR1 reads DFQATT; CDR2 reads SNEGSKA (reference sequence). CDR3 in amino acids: CSARTPQGSNEQFF. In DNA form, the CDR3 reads TGCAGTGCTAGAACCCCCCAAGGCTCAAATGAGCAGTTCTTC.

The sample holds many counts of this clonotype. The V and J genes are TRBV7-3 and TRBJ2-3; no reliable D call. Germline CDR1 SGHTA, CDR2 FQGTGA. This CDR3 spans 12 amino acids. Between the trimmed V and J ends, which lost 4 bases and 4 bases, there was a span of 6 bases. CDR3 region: CASSYGSDTQYF. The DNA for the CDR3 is TGTGCCAGCAGCTACGGGTCAGATACGCAGTATTTT.

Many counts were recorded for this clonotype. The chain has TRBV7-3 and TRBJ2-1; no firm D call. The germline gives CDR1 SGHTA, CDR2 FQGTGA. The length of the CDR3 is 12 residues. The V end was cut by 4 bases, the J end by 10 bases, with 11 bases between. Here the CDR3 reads CASSSTRDEQFF. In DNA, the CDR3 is TGTGCCAGCAGCTCCACCCGCGACGAGCAGTTCTTC.

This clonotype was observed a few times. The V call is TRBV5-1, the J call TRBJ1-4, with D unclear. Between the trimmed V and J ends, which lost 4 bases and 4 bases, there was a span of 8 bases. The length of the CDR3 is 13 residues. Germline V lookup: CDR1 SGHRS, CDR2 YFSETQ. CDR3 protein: CASSHSGNEKLFF. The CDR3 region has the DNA TGCGCCAGCAGCCACTCCGGTAATGAAAAACTGTTTTTT.

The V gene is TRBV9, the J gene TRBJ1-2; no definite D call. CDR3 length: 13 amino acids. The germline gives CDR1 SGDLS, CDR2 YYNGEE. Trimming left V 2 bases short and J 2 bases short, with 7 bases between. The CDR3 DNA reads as TGTGCCAGCAGCGTTCCTGGGAACTATGGCTACACCTTC. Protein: CASSVPGNYGYTF.

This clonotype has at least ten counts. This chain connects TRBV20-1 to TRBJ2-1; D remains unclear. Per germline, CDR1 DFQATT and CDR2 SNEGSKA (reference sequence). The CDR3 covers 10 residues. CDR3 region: CRASPDEQFF. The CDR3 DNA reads TGCAGAGCAAGCCCCGATGAGCAGTTCTTC.

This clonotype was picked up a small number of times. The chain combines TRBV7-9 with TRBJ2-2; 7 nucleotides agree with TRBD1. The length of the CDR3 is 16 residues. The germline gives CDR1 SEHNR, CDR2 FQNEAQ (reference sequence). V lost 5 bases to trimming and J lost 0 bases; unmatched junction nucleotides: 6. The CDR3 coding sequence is TGTGCCAGCAGCCGGATACAGGGGCCGAACACCGGGGAGCTGTTTTTT. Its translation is CASSRIQGPNTGELFF.

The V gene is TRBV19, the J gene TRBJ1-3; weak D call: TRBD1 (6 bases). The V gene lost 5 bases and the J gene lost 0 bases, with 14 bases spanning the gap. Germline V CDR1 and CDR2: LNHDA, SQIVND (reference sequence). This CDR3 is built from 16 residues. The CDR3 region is CASSPGHANSGNTIYF. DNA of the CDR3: TGTGCCAGTAGTCCGGGACATGCCAACTCTGGAAACACCATATATTTT.

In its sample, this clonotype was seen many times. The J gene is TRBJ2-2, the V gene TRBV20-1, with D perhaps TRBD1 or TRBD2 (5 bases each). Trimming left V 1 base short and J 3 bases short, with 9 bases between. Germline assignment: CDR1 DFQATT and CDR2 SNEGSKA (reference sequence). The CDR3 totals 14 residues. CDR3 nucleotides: TGCAGTGCTAGAGCCGGGGCCGACACCGGGGAGCTGTTTTTT. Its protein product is CSARAGADTGELFF.

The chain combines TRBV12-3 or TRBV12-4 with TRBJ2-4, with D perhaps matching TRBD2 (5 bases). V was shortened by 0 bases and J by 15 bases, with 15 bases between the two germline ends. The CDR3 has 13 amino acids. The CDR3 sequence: CASSLAAGRLRYF. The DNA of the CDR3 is TGTGCCAGCAGTTTAGCGGCGGGCCGACTGCGGTACTTC.